This T cell receptor beta chain was retrieved from a study of T cells after yellow fever vaccination. General study points: Compared with primary, the secondary response was weaker and peaked at day 5, not 15. Among primary-vaccination clones, most reappeared after the booster, at around 97% for CD4 and 85% to 90% for CD8. Among all clonotypes, a small share was observed in both CD4 and CD8 compartments.

The V end was cut by 1 base, the J end by 11 bases, with 8 bases between. This CDR3 has 11 amino acids. Germline V gene lookup returns CDR1 LGHDT and CDR2 YNNKEL (reference sequence). TCRdb ran MiXCR on the 5' RACE reads and lists one entry per CDR3 protein. The repertoire holds 300,000 to 450,000 distinct CDR3 sequences, approximately 8% seen once, with approximately 15% in the top ten. This clonotype has a count of ten or more. Its antigen is not known. The sequence was collected from a man in his late teens or twenties who received the YFV17D yellow fever vaccine. The genes are TRBV3-1 and TRBJ1-2; the D is unclear. Material: PBMCs, obtained about 49 days after the first yellow fever vaccination. CDR3 sequence (DNA): TGTGCCAGCAGCCAAGTTCTAGATTACACCTTC. Its protein product is CASSQVLDYTF. Full variable domain (outside the CDR3, taken from reference TRBV3-1 and TRBJ1-2): DTAVSQTPKYLVTQMGNDKSIKCEQNLGHDTMYWYKQDSKKFLKIMFSYNNKELIINETVPNRFSPKSPDKAHLNLHINSLELGDSAVYFCASSQVLDYTFGSGTRLTVV.